This T cell receptor beta chain was identified in a study of cytomegalovirus exposure and HLA in healthy donors. General observations from the study: Across donors, presence/absence analyses took sequencing depth to be roughly uniform.

With 60 Vbeta and 13 Jbeta primers, the PCR was carried out. This table comes from immunoSEQ multiplex PCR, and its TCRdb copy is limited to in-frame clones, with some not included. The sample holds roughly 100,000 clones; roughly 79% are singletons and the top ten take roughly 1.3%. V lost 0 bases and J 2 bases, leaving 13 bases between the germline ends. The CDR3 is 16 residues long. The germline CDR1 and CDR2 sequences are MGHDK and SYGVNS. Comments on this clone: Its antigen is still unknown.

This TCR derives from a man aged 35 to 55 in good health and CMV-seronegative. Sequenced input: PBMCs. V and J are TRBV25-1 and TRBJ2-5, with D hard to call. In DNA form, the CDR3 reads TGTGCCAGCAGTGAATATATCGGTTCGAGTCAAGAGACCCAGTACTTC. Translation: CASSEYIGSSQETQYF.